The clone carrying this TCR beta chain appeared once. The data derive from a study of CD8 T cells in Susac syndrome. In blood CD8+ and CD4+ T cells, TCR beta underwent sequencing. TEMRA cells were enriched by FACS, and CD4+ and CD8+ T cells were negatively isolated. CDR1 and CDR2 from the germline V gene are PRHDT and FYEKMQ (reference sequence). The V and J ends lost 5 bases and 4 bases respectively, with 15 bases between them. This CDR3 region has 15 residues. RNA was extracted with the RNeasy kit, and a quantity of roughly 0.5 to 1 ug was reverse transcribed using random hexamers. A multiplex approach, immunoSEQ multiplex PCR, amplified TCR beta CDR3 across 54 Vbeta and 13 Jbeta. Via MiXCR, TCRdb re-called the immunoSEQ multiplex PCR reads, giving one row per CDR3 protein. Here the sample spans some 300,000 distinct CDR3 sequences, approximately 85% being singletons.

The sequenced sample consisted of CD8+ T cells from PBMCs. The sequence was collected from a human donor with multiple sclerosis. The genes are TRBV13 and TRBJ2-1, with D perhaps matching TRBD2 (6 bases). CDR3 sequence: CASSPRDVPYNEQFF. DNA of the CDR3: TGTGCCAGCAGCCCGCGGGACGTGCCTTACAATGAGCAGTTCTTC.